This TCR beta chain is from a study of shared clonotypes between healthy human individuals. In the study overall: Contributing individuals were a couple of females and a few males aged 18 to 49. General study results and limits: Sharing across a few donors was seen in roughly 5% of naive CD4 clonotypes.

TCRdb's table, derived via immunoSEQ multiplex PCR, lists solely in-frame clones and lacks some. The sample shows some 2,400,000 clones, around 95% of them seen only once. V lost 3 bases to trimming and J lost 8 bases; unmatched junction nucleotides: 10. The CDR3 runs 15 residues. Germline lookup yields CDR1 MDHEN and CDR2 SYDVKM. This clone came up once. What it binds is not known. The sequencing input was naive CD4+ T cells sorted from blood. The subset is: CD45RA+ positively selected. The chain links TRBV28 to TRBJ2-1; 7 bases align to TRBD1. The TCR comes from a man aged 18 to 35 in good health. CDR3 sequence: CASSFSLGTDDEQFF. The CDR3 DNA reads TGTGCCAGCAGTTTCAGCCTCGGGACAGACGATGAGCAGTTCTTC.